This T cell receptor beta chain comes out of a study of cytomegalovirus exposure and HLA in healthy donors. Study-wide results and limits: When analyzed later, a missense DCLRE1C variant was found to be linked to TCR beta V- and J-gene trimming. TCR sequences were mostly rare, though some public TCRs occurred in many donors. Later on, analysis showed that most CMV-associated TCR beta chains appeared to be HLA-restricted.

The study ran its PCR with 60 Vbeta and 13 Jbeta primers. Some clones are missing from TCRdb's copy, which holds only in-frame ones; the method was immunoSEQ multiplex PCR. The profile covers 100,000 to 150,000 clones, with roughly 75% appearing a single time and under 6% taken by the ten largest. This clone occurred a few times. Its antigen is not known. This CDR3 contains 15 residues. The junction had 4 bases not matched to a gene; V was cut back by 4 bases and J by 3 bases. The germline V gene has CDR1 SNHLY and CDR2 FYNNEI. The sequence was obtained from a man aged 25-40 years in good health and CMV-seronegative. Sequencing input: PBMCs. The chain couples TRBV2 to TRBJ2-1; 9 bases match TRBD2. The CDR3 loop reads CASSAASGIYNEQFF. The DNA for the CDR3 is TGTGCCAGCAGTGCGGCTAGCGGGATCTACAATGAGCAGTTCTTC.